A selection of T cell receptor beta chains follows, all from one sample in a study of blood T cell repertoires in COVID-19. Libraries were prepared by immunoSEQ multiplex PCR; TCRdb keeps only in-frame clonotypes and omits some of them. The profile shows 40,000 to 55,000 clones, less than 85% of them singletons. Sequenced input: peripheral blood. The receptors shown here come from a man in his fifties with active COVID-19. CDR3s include the opening cysteine and the closing phenylalanine or tryptophan. The D gene is left open where the match is weak. Clone size is shown for a subset of rows, as once, few, many or a class of expanded clone.

d_call: TRBD2; clone_size: -; j_call: TRBJ2-1; v_call: TRBV11-2; cdr3_nt: TGTGCCAGCAGCTACCCACAGGGACTAGCGGGGGGGGATGAGCAGTTCTTC; cdr3_aa: CASSYPQGLAGGDEQFF
d_call: TRBD1; clone_size: -; j_call: TRBJ2-2; v_call: TRBV6-6; cdr3_nt: TGTGCCAGCAGTTTTATACAGGGGGCGCGTACCGGGGAGCTGTTTTTT; cdr3_aa: CASSFIQGARTGELFF
d_call: -; clone_size: -; j_call: TRBJ2-3; v_call: TRBV19; cdr3_nt: TGTGCCAGTAGCCCACAGGGGAGGAGAGATACGCAGTATTTT; cdr3_aa: CASSPQGRRDTQYF
d_call: TRBD1; clone_size: few; j_call: TRBJ1-3; v_call: TRBV10-1; cdr3_nt: TGCGCCAGCACAGAAAGGGGGCGCACAGGAAACACCATATATTTT; cdr3_aa: CASTERGRTGNTIYF
d_call: TRBD2; clone_size: -; j_call: TRBJ2-3; v_call: TRBV6-5; cdr3_nt: TGTGCCAGCAGTTACCAGCGGGGGGGCGCGGATACGCAGTATTTT; cdr3_aa: CASSYQRGGADTQYF
d_call: TRBD1; clone_size: once; j_call: TRBJ2-7; v_call: TRBV19; cdr3_nt: TGTGCCAGTAGTGGGGGGACAGGGGGGTACGAGCAGTACTTC; cdr3_aa: CASSGGTGGYEQYF
d_call: -; clone_size: -; j_call: TRBJ2-2; v_call: TRBV5-5; cdr3_nt: TGTGCCAGCAGCTTGGCGGAACAGCTCACCGGGGAGCTGTTTTTT; cdr3_aa: CASSLAEQLTGELFF
d_call: TRBD1; clone_size: few; j_call: TRBJ2-5; v_call: TRBV2; cdr3_nt: TGTGCCAGCAGAAGAGGGACAGGGGGCCGAGAGACCCAGTACTTC; cdr3_aa: CASRRGTGGRETQYF
d_call: -; clone_size: -; j_call: TRBJ1-1; v_call: TRBV29-1; cdr3_nt: TGCAGCGTTGTTACAGGGTCCACTGAAGCTTTCTTT; cdr3_aa: CSVVTGSTEAFF
d_call: -; clone_size: -; j_call: TRBJ2-5; v_call: TRBV15; cdr3_nt: TGTGCCACCAGCAGCCGTCATCTGGGTCAAGGTAAAGGGGCCCAGTACTTC; cdr3_aa: CATSSRHLGQGKGAQYF
d_call: TRBD1; clone_size: -; j_call: TRBJ2-7; v_call: TRBV24-1; cdr3_nt: TGTGCCACCAGTGATTCAGGGGACAGGGGCTCCTACGAGCAGTACTTC; cdr3_aa: CATSDSGDRGSYEQYF
d_call: TRBD1; clone_size: -; j_call: TRBJ1-6; v_call: TRBV3-1/TRBV3-2; cdr3_nt: TGTGCCAGCAGCGACATGGACAGGGGCAGTAATTCACCCCTCCACTTT; cdr3_aa: CASSDMDRGSNSPLHF
d_call: -; clone_size: -; j_call: TRBJ2-2; v_call: TRBV6-6; cdr3_nt: TGTGCCAGCATCCGGGGGGCTAACGGGGAGCTGTTTTTT; cdr3_aa: CASIRGANGELFF
d_call: -; clone_size: -; j_call: TRBJ1-4; v_call: TRBV7-8; cdr3_nt: TGTGCCAGCAGCTTACAGGTGGTCAGGGATAATGAAAAACTGTTTTTT; cdr3_aa: CASSLQVVRDNEKLFF
d_call: TRBD1; clone_size: -; j_call: TRBJ1-1; v_call: TRBV10-2; cdr3_nt: TGCGCCAGCAGAATGACAGGGGGAAACACTGAAGCTTTCTTT; cdr3_aa: CASRMTGGNTEAFF
d_call: -; clone_size: -; j_call: TRBJ1-2; v_call: TRBV5-5; cdr3_nt: TGTGCCAGCAGCTTTTGGGGGGAAGGCGATGGCTACACCTTC; cdr3_aa: CASSFWGEGDGYTF
d_call: -; clone_size: few; j_call: TRBJ2-7; v_call: TRBV4-1; cdr3_nt: TGCGCCAGCAGCCAATTCTCTATCGGTACAGGCTCCTACGAGCAGTACTTC; cdr3_aa: CASSQFSIGTGSYEQYF
d_call: -; clone_size: -; j_call: TRBJ2-2; v_call: TRBV5-1; cdr3_nt: TGCGCCAGCAGCTTGAGAGCGACCGGGGAGCTGTTTTTT; cdr3_aa: CASSLRATGELFF
d_call: TRBD1; clone_size: medium-sized; j_call: TRBJ1-2; v_call: TRBV6-5; cdr3_nt: TGTGCCAGCAGTTATTTAACAGGGGCCTATAACTATGGCTACACCTTC; cdr3_aa: CASSYLTGAYNYGYTF
d_call: -; clone_size: -; j_call: TRBJ2-2; v_call: TRBV19; cdr3_nt: TGTGCCAGTAGTATAGGTGGGGGCGGTTACACCGGGGAGCTGTTTTTT; cdr3_aa: CASSIGGGGYTGELFF
d_call: -; clone_size: -; j_call: TRBJ1-6; v_call: TRBV5-4; cdr3_nt: TGTGCCAGCAGTACTGGGACTTTTTATAATTCACCCCTCCACTTT; cdr3_aa: CASSTGTFYNSPLHF
d_call: TRBD1; clone_size: -; j_call: TRBJ2-1; v_call: TRBV28; cdr3_nt: TGTGCCAGCAGTTGGAACAGGGGCAATGAGCAGTTCTTC; cdr3_aa: CASSWNRGNEQFF
d_call: -; clone_size: -; j_call: TRBJ1-5; v_call: TRBV3-1/TRBV3-2; cdr3_nt: TGTGCCAGCAGCCAAGGGGGACACTCAAGCAATCAGCCCCAGCATTTT; cdr3_aa: CASSQGGHSSNQPQHF
d_call: TRBD1; clone_size: -; j_call: TRBJ2-5; v_call: TRBV3-1/TRBV3-2; cdr3_nt: TGTGCCAGCAGCCAAGAAGGCAGGGACAGCCAAGAGACCCAGTACTTC; cdr3_aa: CASSQEGRDSQETQYF
d_call: -; clone_size: -; j_call: TRBJ2-1; v_call: TRBV13; cdr3_nt: TGTGCCAGCAGCCCACCCCTGGGGGAGGATTACAATGAGCAGTTCTTC; cdr3_aa: CASSPPLGEDYNEQFF
d_call: -; clone_size: -; j_call: TRBJ2-2; v_call: TRBV5-1; cdr3_nt: TGCGCCAGCAGCTTGGTTCTCGGGGAGCTGTTTTTT; cdr3_aa: CASSLVLGELFF
d_call: -; clone_size: -; j_call: TRBJ1-1; v_call: TRBV19; cdr3_nt: TGTGCCAGTAGTCCCGGGGGACGGTGGGGAACTGAAGCTTTCTTT; cdr3_aa: CASSPGGRWGTEAFF
d_call: TRBD1; clone_size: -; j_call: TRBJ2-5; v_call: TRBV11-2; cdr3_nt: TGTGCCAGCAGCCAACAGGGGGCAGGGTGGTGGGAGACCCAGTACTTC; cdr3_aa: CASSQQGAGWWETQYF
d_call: TRBD1; clone_size: -; j_call: TRBJ1-2; v_call: TRBV28; cdr3_nt: TGTGCCAGCATGATTGGTGGGACAGGGTTCCACTATGGCTACACCTTC; cdr3_aa: CASMIGGTGFHYGYTF
d_call: -; clone_size: -; j_call: TRBJ2-7; v_call: TRBV10-3; cdr3_nt: TGTGCCATCACCTCCGGGTCGGCCTACGAGCAGTACTTC; cdr3_aa: CAITSGSAYEQYF
d_call: TRBD1; clone_size: few; j_call: TRBJ1-6; v_call: TRBV11-2; cdr3_nt: TGTGCCAGCAGCTTCCTGGGACAGGGCAATTCACCCCTCCACTTT; cdr3_aa: CASSFLGQGNSPLHF
d_call: TRBD2; clone_size: few; j_call: TRBJ2-3; v_call: TRBV7-2; cdr3_nt: TGTGCCAGCAGCTTAGATGATCCTAGCGGGACACGTTATACGCAGTATTTT; cdr3_aa: CASSLDDPSGTRYTQYF
d_call: TRBD1; clone_size: -; j_call: TRBJ1-3; v_call: TRBV19; cdr3_nt: TGTGCCAGTAGTGGGACAGGGGGCCCTTCCTCTGGAAACACCATATATTTT; cdr3_aa: CASSGTGGPSSGNTIYF
d_call: -; clone_size: -; j_call: TRBJ2-2; v_call: TRBV24-1; cdr3_nt: TGTGCCACCAGTGATCCCAGGAACACCGGGGAGCTGTTTTTT; cdr3_aa: CATSDPRNTGELFF
d_call: -; clone_size: -; j_call: TRBJ1-2; v_call: TRBV9; cdr3_nt: TGTGCCAGCAGCCGAACAGGGTTAGTCTATGGCTACACCTTC; cdr3_aa: CASSRTGLVYGYTF
d_call: -; clone_size: -; j_call: TRBJ1-3; v_call: TRBV5-1; cdr3_nt: TGCGCCAGCAGCAGAATTACAGGCGGCTCTGGAAACACCATATATTTT; cdr3_aa: CASSRITGGSGNTIYF
d_call: -; clone_size: -; j_call: TRBJ2-6; v_call: TRBV9; cdr3_nt: TGTGCCAGCAGCTCTGGACAGACGGCTGGTGGGGCCAACGTCCTGACTTTC; cdr3_aa: CASSSGQTAGGANVLTF
d_call: -; clone_size: few; j_call: TRBJ2-7; v_call: TRBV7-9; cdr3_nt: TGTGCCAGCAGCTTAGACATCTACGAGCAGTACTTC; cdr3_aa: CASSLDIYEQYF
d_call: -; clone_size: -; j_call: TRBJ2-7; v_call: TRBV11-2; cdr3_nt: TGTGCCAGCAGCTTAGTCGGCAGGGCGCTTTCCTACGAGCAGTACTTC; cdr3_aa: CASSLVGRALSYEQYF
d_call: -; clone_size: once; j_call: TRBJ1-4; v_call: TRBV27; cdr3_nt: TGTGCCAGCAGTCCCAGACAGTTATCTCTTTCTAATGAAAAACTGTTTTTT; cdr3_aa: CASSPRQLSLSNEKLFF
d_call: -; clone_size: -; j_call: TRBJ1-3; v_call: TRBV5-5; cdr3_nt: TGTGCCAGCAGCTTGCGCGCAAACCCCTCTGGAAACACCATATATTTT; cdr3_aa: CASSLRANPSGNTIYF
d_call: -; clone_size: -; j_call: TRBJ1-3; v_call: TRBV4-1; cdr3_nt: TGCGCCAGCAGCCACCCTACGCGGGGCCGTGGAAACACCATATATTTT; cdr3_aa: CASSHPTRGRGNTIYF
d_call: -; clone_size: -; j_call: TRBJ2-1; v_call: TRBV14; cdr3_nt: TGTGCCAGCAGCAGGCGGGCGGGTGGATACAATGAGCAGTTCTTC; cdr3_aa: CASSRRAGGYNEQFF